A selection of T cell receptor beta chains follows, all from one sample in a study of STAT5B mutations in CD4+ large granular lymphocyte leukemia. TCRdb's table, derived via immunoSEQ multiplex PCR, lists solely in-frame clones and lacks some. The table shows nearly 35,000 clones, with roughly 85% occurring only once. The sequenced material came from CD4+ T cells from blood buffy coats. The receptors come from a human donor in good health. Each CDR3 is given with its conserved first and last residue. A D gene is named only where the DNA matches it firmly. The size of a clone is reported for some rows only, either as once, few or many, or as a class for expanded clones.

TRBJ1-5,.,.,TRBV6-6,TGTGCCAGCAGAAAATATAGCAATCAGCCCCAGCATTTT,CASRKYSNQPQHF
TRBJ1-4,.,.,TRBV5-5,TGTGCCAGCAGCTTGGTCGGCAGGGGCGTCGAAAAACTGTTTTTT,CASSLVGRGVEKLFF
TRBJ1-5,few,TRBD1,TRBV28,TGTGCCAGCAGTTTGGTGGGACAGAACAATCAGCCCCAGCATTTT,CASSLVGQNNQPQHF
TRBJ2-3,.,.,TRBV7-9,TGTGCCAGCAGCTTAGTGGGGCTCGGGGGTACGCAGTATTTT,CASSLVGLGGTQYF
TRBJ1-3,.,.,TRBV6-6,TGTGCCAGCAGTTACTCTGGAAACACCATATATTTT,CASSYSGNTIYF
TRBJ2-1,.,.,TRBV9,TGTGCCAGCAGCGTAGTGGGCGCCAACAATGAGCAGTTCTTC,CASSVVGANNEQFF
TRBJ2-6,.,.,TRBV10-2,TGCGCCAGCAGAGACAGGTCTGGGGCCAACGTCCTGACTTTC,CASRDRSGANVLTF
TRBJ1-1,.,TRBD1,TRBV5-1,TGCGCCAGCAGCTTGCTCCGGGACAGGGGGCTCGAAGCTTTCTTT,CASSLLRDRGLEAFF
TRBJ2-2,.,TRBD1,TRBV2,TGTGCCAGCAGTTGGACAGGGGTGGCCGGGGAGCTGTTTTTT,CASSWTGVAGELFF
TRBJ2-3,.,.,TRBV18,TGTGCCAGCTCACTAACAACCACTAGCACAGATACGCAGTATTTT,CASSLTTTSTDTQYF